The T cell receptor (beta chain) described here comes from a study of T cell changes during pregnancy in multiple sclerosis. TCRdb's copy holds only in-frame clones and misses some; the assay was immunoSEQ multiplex PCR. The data hold under 65,000 clones, with approximately 92% observed a single time. Germline lookup yields CDR1 MGHRA and CDR2 YSYEKL. This CDR3 contains 17 residues. V lost 1 base to trimming and J lost 1 base; unmatched junction nucleotides: 5. The source is a female donor in good health, enrolled as a control in a pregnancy study. The V and J genes are TRBV4-1 and TRBJ2-2; TRBD2 agrees at 8 bases. The sequencing used peripheral blood, collected after pregnancy. The CDR3 spells CASSQAVTSGNTGELFF. The CDR3, as DNA: TGCGCCAGCAGCCAAGCCGTCACTAGCGGGAACACCGGGGAGCTGTTTTTT.